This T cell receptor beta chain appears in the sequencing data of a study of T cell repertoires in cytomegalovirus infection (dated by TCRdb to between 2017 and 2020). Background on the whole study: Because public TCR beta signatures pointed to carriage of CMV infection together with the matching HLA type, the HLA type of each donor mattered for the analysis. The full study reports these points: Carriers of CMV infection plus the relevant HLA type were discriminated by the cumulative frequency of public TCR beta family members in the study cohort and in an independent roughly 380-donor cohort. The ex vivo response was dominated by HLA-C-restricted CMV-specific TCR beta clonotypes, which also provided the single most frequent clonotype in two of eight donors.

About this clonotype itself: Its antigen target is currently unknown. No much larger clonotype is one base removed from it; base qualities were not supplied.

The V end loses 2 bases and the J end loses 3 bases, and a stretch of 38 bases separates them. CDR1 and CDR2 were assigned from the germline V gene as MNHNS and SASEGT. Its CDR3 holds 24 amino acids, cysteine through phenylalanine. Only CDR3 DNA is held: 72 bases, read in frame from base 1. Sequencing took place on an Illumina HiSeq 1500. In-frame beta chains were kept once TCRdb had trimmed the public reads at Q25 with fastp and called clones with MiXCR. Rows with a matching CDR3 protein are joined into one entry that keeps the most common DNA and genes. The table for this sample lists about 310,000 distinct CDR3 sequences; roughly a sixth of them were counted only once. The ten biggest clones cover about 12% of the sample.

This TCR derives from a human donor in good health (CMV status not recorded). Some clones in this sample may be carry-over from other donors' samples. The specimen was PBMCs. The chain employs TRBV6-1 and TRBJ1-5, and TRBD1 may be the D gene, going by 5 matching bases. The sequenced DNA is TGTGCCAGCAGTGAATGGCCGGTTTTCGCTTCCGTTATTGCAGCCCGGGGCTACAATCAGCCCCAGCATTTT. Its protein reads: CASSEWPVFASVIAARGYNQPQHF.